Listed below are T cell receptor beta chains from one sample, sequenced in a study of T cell repertoires in cytomegalovirus infection. TCRdb called the reads again in MiXCR, with one record for every CDR3 protein. The table includes hundreds of thousands of distinct CDR3 sequences, about a third detected once. The specimen was PBMCs. All receptors come from a human donor in good health (CMV status not recorded). Some clones in this sample may be carry-over from other donors' samples. CDR3s include the opening cysteine and the closing phenylalanine or tryptophan. A D gene is named only where the DNA matches it firmly. The size of a clone is reported for some rows only, either as once, few or many, or as a class for expanded clones.

j_call,clone_size,d_call,v_call,cdr3_nt,cdr3_aa
TRBJ2-2,NA,NA,TRBV24-1,TGTGCCACCAGCTACAACACCGGGGAGCTGTTTTTT,CATSYNTGELFF
TRBJ1-5,NA,NA,TRBV19,TGTGCCAGTAGGACGTGGACGGATACTTATCAGCCCCAGCATTTT,CASRTWTDTYQPQHF
TRBJ2-3,few,NA,TRBV6-6,TGTGCCAGCAGTTACAGAGCCGGGACTACAGATACGCAGTATTTT,CASSYRAGTTDTQYF
TRBJ1-4,NA,TRBD1,TRBV12-3/TRBV12-4,TGTGCCAGCAGTTTAGAACAGGGGGGCGAAAATCTGTTTTTT,CASSLEQGGENLFF
TRBJ1-1,NA,NA,TRBV7-3,TGTGCCAGCAGCCCCTCCTCGAACACTGAAGCTTTCTTT,CASSPSSNTEAFF
TRBJ1-1,few,NA,TRBV27,TGTGCCAGCAGTTTATCAGGGGGGCCGACGTGGACTGAAGCTTTCTTT,CASSLSGGPTWTEAFF
TRBJ2-1,few,NA,TRBV29-1,TGCAGCGTTGAACGCTCCTACAATGAGCAGTTCTTC,CSVERSYNEQFF
TRBJ1-5,few,TRBD1,TRBV28,TGTGCCAGCAGTTCCCTTTTGGTGGACAGGTTCAATCAGCCCCAGCATTTT,CASSSLLVDRFNQPQHF
TRBJ1-5,many,NA,TRBV7-9,TGTGCCAGCAGCTCCCTCGGGGGAAGCAATCAGCCCCAGCATTTT,CASSSLGGSNQPQHF
TRBJ2-7,many,NA,TRBV7-9,TGTGCCAGCAGTTTCGTGGGTTACGAGCAGTACTTC,CASSFVGYEQYF
TRBJ1-4,NA,NA,TRBV25-1,TGTGCCAGCAGTGAATTTAGGGGGAAGGATGAAAAACTGTTTTTT,CASSEFRGKDEKLFF
TRBJ1-2,many,TRBD1,TRBV4-2,TGTGCCAGCAGCCAAGTTCGTTCGGGACAGGGCATGTATGGCTACACCTTC,CASSQVRSGQGMYGYTF
TRBJ2-1,many,NA,TRBV12-3/TRBV12-4,TGTGCCAGCAGTTTGTTCAATGAGCAGTTCTTC,CASSLFNEQFF
TRBJ1-5,many,NA,TRBV7-2,TGTGCCAGCAGCTTAGTAGCTGTTAATCAGCCCCAGCATTTT,CASSLVAVNQPQHF
TRBJ2-1,NA,NA,TRBV10-3,TGTGCCATCAGCTCAACTACAAGGTTGAGCAACAATGAGCAGTTCTTC,CAISSTTRLSNNEQFF
TRBJ1-2,NA,NA,TRBV2,TGTGCCAGCAAGAGCGCCCATGATGGCTACACCTTC,CASKSAHDGYTF
TRBJ1-4,NA,NA,TRBV7-9,TGTGCCAGCAGCCCGGGGGACACGGTAAAGGAAAAACTGTTTTTT,CASSPGDTVKEKLFF
TRBJ1-1,NA,NA,TRBV10-3,TGTGCCATCAGTGATTCCGAAGGGTGGGCTGAAGCTTTCTTT,CAISDSEGWAEAFF
TRBJ1-2,few,NA,TRBV28,TGTGCCAGCAGTAAAGGGGGGGGTAACTATGGCTACACCTTC,CASSKGGGNYGYTF
TRBJ1-1,few,NA,TRBV20-1,TGCAGTGCTAGAGGCTCAAGCAGAGATACCTACACTGAAGCTTTCTTT,CSARGSSRDTYTEAFF
TRBJ2-3,NA,NA,TRBV5-1,TGCGCCAGCAGCAAGGACATTCTCACAGATACGCAGTATTTT,CASSKDILTDTQYF
TRBJ2-1,NA,TRBD2,TRBV6-6,TGTGCCAGCAGTTACCAGCCAGGACTAGCGGGAGACAATGAGCAGTTCTTC,CASSYQPGLAGDNEQFF
TRBJ2-7,NA,NA,TRBV29-1,TGCAGCGTTGGCGACTTGCCCTACGAGCAGTACTTC,CSVGDLPYEQYF
TRBJ2-2,once,NA,TRBV3-1,TGTGCCAGCAGCCAAGGACGGCTTACTAGTCCCCGTGGCGGGGAGCTGTTTTTT,CASSQGRLTSPRGGELFF
TRBJ1-5,few,NA,TRBV11-2,TGTGCCAGCAGCTTGGGGGGGGTTGGGAATCAGCCCCAGCATTTT,CASSLGGVGNQPQHF
TRBJ2-7,NA,TRBD1,TRBV28,TGTGCCATCGGAGCAGGGGGCGAGTACGAGCAGTACTTC,CAIGAGGEYEQYF
TRBJ2-7,NA,TRBD2,TRBV28,TGTGCCAGCAGTTTGCCCACTAGCGGGAGATACGAGCAGTACTTC,CASSLPTSGRYEQYF
TRBJ2-7,NA,TRBD2,TRBV19,TGTGCCAGTAGTCCGCCGACTAGCGGGAGCTCCTACGAGCAGTACTTC,CASSPPTSGSSYEQYF
TRBJ2-7,few,NA,TRBV7-9,TGTGCCAGCAGCACCCAGACTCCCGAGCAGTACTTC,CASSTQTPEQYF
TRBJ2-3,NA,NA,TRBV7-9,TGTGCCAGCAGCTTAGAGTCGATCCCGGGACATACAGATACGCAGTATTTT,CASSLESIPGHTDTQYF
TRBJ2-7,few,NA,TRBV7-2,TGTGCCAGCAGCTTAGCGTCCGCCTACGAGCAGTACTTC,CASSLASAYEQYF
TRBJ1-5,NA,NA,TRBV10-3,TGTGCCATCAGTGATGGGGGGAGTGGCAATCAGCCCCAGCATTTT,CAISDGGSGNQPQHF